A selection of T cell receptor beta chains follows, all from one sample in a study of PD-L1 blockade in urothelial cancer. Libraries were prepared by immunoSEQ multiplex PCR; TCRdb keeps only in-frame clonotypes and omits some of them. The sample lists more than 90,000 clones, around 93% seen once, with 3% to 4% in the top ten. Sequencing was performed on PBMCs, taken around atezolizumab (anti-PD-L1) treatment. Receptors were obtained from a man aged 60-69 years with urothelial cancer. Each CDR3 is given without its conserved first and last residue. The order of the fields is V gene, J gene, D gene, CDR3 protein. A D gene is named only where the DNA matches it firmly.

V: TRBV30; J: TRBJ1-6; D: TRBD1; CDR3: AWRTGGSHNSPLH
V: TRBV6-1; J: TRBJ2-7; D: TRBD1; CDR3: ASSESGQGIYEQY
V: TRBV2; J: TRBJ1-1; D: TRBD1; CDR3: ASDREPGTEAF
V: TRBV6-5; J: TRBJ1-5; D: -; CDR3: ASRKLGGSNQPQH
V: TRBV30; J: TRBJ1-1; D: TRBD1; CDR3: AWSVQRGTVNTEAF
V: TRBV5-4; J: TRBJ1-1; D: -; CDR3: ASTSVTGRATEAF
V: TRBV6-1; J: TRBJ1-1; D: -; CDR3: ASSEKAGDTEAF
V: TRBV19; J: TRBJ1-1; D: TRBD1; CDR3: ASSVKGQGAPGVAEAF
V: TRBV28; J: TRBJ1-2; D: TRBD1; CDR3: ASSTGQGPYGYT
V: TRBV6-5; J: TRBJ1-3; D: -; CDR3: ASSYFGVSGNTIY